The sequence of this TCR beta chain was determined in a study of blood T cell repertoires in COVID-19. Study information: Sites across the United States, Italy and Spain contributed samples from acute and convalescent COVID-19. T cells, B-cell-depleted T cells, or PBMCs provided the cDNA or gDNA that served as material.

Clinical history as reported by participants underpinned cohort assignment. Symptom resolution, clearance, or two negative PCRs marked donors in Cohort 3 as recovered. The table came from immunoSEQ multiplex PCR; TCRdb's copy has only in-frame clones and leaves some out. The sample carries roughly 400,000 clones, over 85% recorded once. The length of the CDR3 is 16 residues. The trim removed 1 base at V and 8 bases at J, leaving 7 bases unmatched. Germline V gene sequence: CDR1 SGDLS, CDR2 YYNGEE. The specimen was PBMCs or T cells enriched from blood (not recorded which). The chain has TRBV9 and TRBJ2-1; TRBD2 aligns across 12 bases. The clonotype originates from a woman aged 25 to 45 who had recovered from COVID-19. In DNA form, the CDR3 reads TGTGCCAGCAGCGTACTGACTAGCGGGAGCAGGGATGAGCAGTTCTTC. This codes for CASSVLTSGSRDEQFF.